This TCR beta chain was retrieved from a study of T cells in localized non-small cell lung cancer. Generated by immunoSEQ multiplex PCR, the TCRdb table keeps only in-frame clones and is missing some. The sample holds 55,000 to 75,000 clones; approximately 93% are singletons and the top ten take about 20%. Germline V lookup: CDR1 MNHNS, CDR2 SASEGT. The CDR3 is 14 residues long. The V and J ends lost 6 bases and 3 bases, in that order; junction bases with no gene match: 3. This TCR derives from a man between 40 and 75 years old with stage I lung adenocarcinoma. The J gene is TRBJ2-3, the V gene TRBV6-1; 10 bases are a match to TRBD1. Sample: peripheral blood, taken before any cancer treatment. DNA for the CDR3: TGTGCCAGCAGCAGGACAGGGGGGACAGATACGCAGTATTTT. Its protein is CASSRTGGTDTQYF.